This T cell receptor beta chain derives from a study of cytomegalovirus exposure and HLA in healthy donors. This clone was detected a few times. Its specificity is unknown. General study points: In vitro work confirmed that a few CMV-associated chains recognize CMV antigens. Later analysis demonstrated an association between a missense DCLRE1C variant and TCR beta V- and J-gene trimming.

The PCR ran on 60 Vbeta and 13 Jbeta primers. The assay was immunoSEQ multiplex PCR, and TCRdb's table has in-frame clones only and misses some. This sample yields 150,000 to 200,000 clones, of which roughly 68% are seen a single time; less than 11% belongs to the top ten. This TCR derives from a man between 25 and 39 years old in good health and CMV-seropositive. Sequenced material: PBMCs.

CDR3 sequence: CASSRQPGTNEKLFF. The CDR3 nucleotides read TGCGCCAGCAGCCGGCAACCCGGGACTAATGAAAAACTGTTTTTT. This chain connects TRBV5-1 to TRBJ1-4; D not certain. CDR3 length: 15 amino acids. V was cut by 4 bases and J by 2 bases, with 12 bases left in between. Germline loops: CDR1 SGHRS, CDR2 YFSETQ.